The T cell receptor beta chain described here comes from a study of cytomegalovirus exposure and HLA in healthy donors. General observations from the study: HLA alleles showed associations with 16,951 TCR beta sequences in a later analysis, at a 0.05 false discovery rate.

PCR employed 60 Vbeta and 13 Jbeta primers. The assay was immunoSEQ multiplex PCR, and TCRdb's table has in-frame clones only and misses some. The sample comprises some 99,000 clones, approximately 79% of which are singletons, and around 2% rests with the top ten. Comments on this clone: Antigen specificity is unknown.

Nominally healthy donors were sampled, though unrecorded immune exposures were likely. The V and J ends lost 0 bases and 6 bases respectively, with 10 bases between them. Germline V gene data show CDR1 as SGDLS and CDR2 as YYNGEE. The CDR3 is 14 amino acids. This chain uses TRBV9 with TRBJ2-1, with no clear D. The sequenced material came from PBMCs. The TCR originated in a male donor in good health and CMV-seronegative. CDR3 bases: TGTGCCAGCAGCGTAGCTGGGCACTTCAATGAGCAGTTCTTC. Translated: CASSVAGHFNEQFF.